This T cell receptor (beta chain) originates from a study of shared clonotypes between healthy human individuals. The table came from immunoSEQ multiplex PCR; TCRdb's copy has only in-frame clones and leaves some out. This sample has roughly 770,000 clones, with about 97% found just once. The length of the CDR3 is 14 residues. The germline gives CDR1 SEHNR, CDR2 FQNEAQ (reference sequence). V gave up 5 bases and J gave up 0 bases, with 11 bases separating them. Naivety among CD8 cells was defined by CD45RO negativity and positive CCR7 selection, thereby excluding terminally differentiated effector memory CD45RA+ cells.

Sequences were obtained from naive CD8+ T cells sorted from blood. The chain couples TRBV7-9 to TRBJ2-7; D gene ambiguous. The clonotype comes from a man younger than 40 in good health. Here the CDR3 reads CASSPREDSYEQYF. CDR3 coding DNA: TGTGCCAGCAGCCCCCGAGAGGACTCCTACGAGCAGTACTTC.